The present T cell receptor (beta chain) was sequenced within a study of T cells in Graves' hyperthyroidism and ophthalmopathy. General observations from the study: Ophthalmopathy prediction by the model preceded onset by a median roughly 6 months.

The germline gives CDR1 LGHDT, CDR2 YNNKEL (reference sequence). V lost 1 base to trimming and J lost 4 bases; unmatched junction nucleotides: 2. The CDR3 sequence is 14 residues long. This clonotype showed up just a few times. Its antigen is not known. Using about 10 ml of fresh peripheral blood, PBMCs were prepared. The investigators amplified TCR beta CDR3 regions from RNA transcripts. The HTBI primer set was used in a first-round RT-PCR of the TCR CDR3. TCRdb reprocessed the multiplex PCR reads with MiXCR, giving one entry per CDR3 protein. The table lists under 350,000 distinct CDR3 sequences, 15% to 20% of them singletons.

V and J are TRBV3-1 and TRBJ2-7; 9 nucleotides align to TRBD1. The sequencing input was blood. The receptor's source is a woman between 45 and 65 years old with Graves' hyperthyroidism. The CDR3: CASSQGTGVYEQYF. The CDR3 nucleotides read TGTGCCAGCAGCCAAGGGACAGGGGTTTACGAGCAGTACTTC.